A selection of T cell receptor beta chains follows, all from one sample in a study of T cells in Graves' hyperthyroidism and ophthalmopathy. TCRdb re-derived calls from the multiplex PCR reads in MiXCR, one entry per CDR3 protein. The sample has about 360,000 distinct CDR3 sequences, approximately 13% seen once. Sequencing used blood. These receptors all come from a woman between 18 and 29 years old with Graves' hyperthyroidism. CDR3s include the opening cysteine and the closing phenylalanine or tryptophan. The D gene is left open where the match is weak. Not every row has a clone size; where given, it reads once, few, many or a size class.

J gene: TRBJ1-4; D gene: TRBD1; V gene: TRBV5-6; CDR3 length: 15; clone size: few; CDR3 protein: CASSVDRGGHEKLFF; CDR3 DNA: TGTGCCAGCAGCGTTGACAGGGGAGGTCATGAAAAACTGTTTTTT
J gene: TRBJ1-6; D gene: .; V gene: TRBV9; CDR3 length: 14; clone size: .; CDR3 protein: CASSVDRVGSPLHF; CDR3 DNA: TGTGCCAGCAGCGTAGACAGGGTCGGTTCACCCCTCCACTTT
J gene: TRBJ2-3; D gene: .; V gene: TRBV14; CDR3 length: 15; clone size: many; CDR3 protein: CASSQDFEITDTQYF; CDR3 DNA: TGTGCCAGCAGCCAAGATTTTGAGATCACAGATACGCAGTATTTT
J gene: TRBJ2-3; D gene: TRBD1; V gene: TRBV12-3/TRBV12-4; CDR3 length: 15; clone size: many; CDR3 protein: CASRGQGNLPDTQYF; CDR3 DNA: TGTGCCAGCAGGGGACAGGGGAACCTGCCAGATACGCAGTATTTT
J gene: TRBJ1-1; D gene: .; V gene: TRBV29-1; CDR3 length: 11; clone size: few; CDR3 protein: CSVEGNTEAFF; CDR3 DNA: TGCAGCGTTGAAGGGAACACTGAAGCTTTCTTT
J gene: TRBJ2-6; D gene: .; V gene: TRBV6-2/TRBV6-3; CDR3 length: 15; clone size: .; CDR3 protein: CASSYWSSGANVLTF; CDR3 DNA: TGTGCCAGCAGTTACTGGAGCTCTGGGGCCAACGTCCTGACTTTC
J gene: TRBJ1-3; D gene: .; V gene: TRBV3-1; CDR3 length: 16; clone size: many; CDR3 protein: CASSQDVGVAGNTIYF; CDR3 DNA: TGTGCCAGCAGCCAAGATGTAGGGGTCGCTGGAAACACCATATATTTT
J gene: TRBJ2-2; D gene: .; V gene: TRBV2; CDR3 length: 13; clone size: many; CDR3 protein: CASSEADTGELFF; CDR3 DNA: TGTGCCAGCAGTGAAGCAGACACCGGGGAGCTGTTTTTT
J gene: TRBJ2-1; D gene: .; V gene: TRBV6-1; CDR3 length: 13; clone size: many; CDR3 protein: CASSPTETHEQFF; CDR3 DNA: TGTGCCAGCAGCCCCACCGAGACCCATGAGCAGTTCTTC
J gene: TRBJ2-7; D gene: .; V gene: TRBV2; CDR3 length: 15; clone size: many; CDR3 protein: CASKEGQHLSYEQYF; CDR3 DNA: TGTGCCAGCAAAGAGGGACAACACTTATCCTACGAGCAGTACTTC
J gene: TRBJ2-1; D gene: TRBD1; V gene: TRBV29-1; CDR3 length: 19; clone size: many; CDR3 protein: CSVDATGGDRGLGYNEQFF; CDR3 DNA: TGCAGCGTTGACGCCACCGGGGGGGACAGGGGGCTGGGGTACAATGAGCAGTTCTTC
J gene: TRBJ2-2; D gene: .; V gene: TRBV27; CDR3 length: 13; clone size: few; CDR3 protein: CASSFLGEGELFF; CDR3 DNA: TGTGCCAGCAGTTTTCTGGGGGAGGGGGAGCTGTTTTTT
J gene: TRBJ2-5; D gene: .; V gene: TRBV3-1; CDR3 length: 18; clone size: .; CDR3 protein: CASSLPLGGGDGQETQYF; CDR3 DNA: TGTGCCAGCAGCCTTCCATTAGGCGGCGGGGACGGCCAAGAGACCCAGTACTTC
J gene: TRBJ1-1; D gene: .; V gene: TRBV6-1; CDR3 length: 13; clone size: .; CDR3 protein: CASTAVMNTEAFF; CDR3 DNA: TGTGCCAGCACCGCCGTAATGAACACTGAAGCTTTCTTT
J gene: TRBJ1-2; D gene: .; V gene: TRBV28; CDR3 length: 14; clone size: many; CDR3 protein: CASSQQSDVYGYTF; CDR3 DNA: TGTGCCAGCAGTCAACAAAGCGATGTTTATGGCTACACCTTC
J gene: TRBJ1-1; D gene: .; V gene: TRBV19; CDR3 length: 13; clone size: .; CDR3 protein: CARPGLRYTEAFF; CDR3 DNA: TGTGCCAGACCGGGACTCAGGTACACTGAAGCTTTCTTT
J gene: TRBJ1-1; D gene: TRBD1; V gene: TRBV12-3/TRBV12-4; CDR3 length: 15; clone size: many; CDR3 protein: CASSLGAGGVTEAFF; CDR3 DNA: TGTGCCAGCAGTTTGGGGGCAGGGGGGGTCACTGAAGCTTTCTTT
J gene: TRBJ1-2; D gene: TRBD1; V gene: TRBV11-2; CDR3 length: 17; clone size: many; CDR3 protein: CASSSFTTGDLNYGYTF; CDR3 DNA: TGTGCCAGCAGCTCCTTCACCACAGGGGACCTTAACTATGGCTACACCTTC
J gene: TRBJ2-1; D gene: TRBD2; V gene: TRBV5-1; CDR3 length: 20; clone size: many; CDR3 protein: CASRRGPGLAGGNSYNEQFF; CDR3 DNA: TGCGCCAGCAGACGGGGGCCGGGACTAGCGGGAGGGAACTCCTACAATGAGCAGTTCTTC
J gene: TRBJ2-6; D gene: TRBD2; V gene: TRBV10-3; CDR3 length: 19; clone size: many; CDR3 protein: CAISAAGVRTDSGANVLTF; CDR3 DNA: TGTGCCATCAGTGCGGCGGGGGTCCGAACCGACTCTGGGGCCAACGTCCTGACTTTC
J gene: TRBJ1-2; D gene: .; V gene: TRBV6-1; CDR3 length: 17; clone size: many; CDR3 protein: CASSEGQGLGANYGYTF; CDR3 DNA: TGTGCCAGCAGTGAAGGTCAAGGGTTGGGAGCTAACTATGGCTACACCTTC
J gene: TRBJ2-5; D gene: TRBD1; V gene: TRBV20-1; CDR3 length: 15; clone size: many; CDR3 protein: CSALETDRGLETQYF; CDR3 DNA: TGCAGTGCTCTTGAGACGGACAGGGGGCTGGAGACCCAGTACTTC
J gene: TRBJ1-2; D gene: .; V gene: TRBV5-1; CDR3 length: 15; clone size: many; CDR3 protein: CASTLGREGSYGYTF; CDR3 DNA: TGCGCCAGCACTCTAGGACGGGAAGGAAGCTATGGCTACACCTTC
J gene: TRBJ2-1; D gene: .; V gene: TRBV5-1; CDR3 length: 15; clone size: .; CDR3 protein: CASSPLLSGGGEQFF; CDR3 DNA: TGCGCCAGCAGCCCACTACTTTCAGGGGGGGGTGAGCAGTTCTTC
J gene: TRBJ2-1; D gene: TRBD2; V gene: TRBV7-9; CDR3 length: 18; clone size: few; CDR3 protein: CASSLGGLAGGFYNEQFF; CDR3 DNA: TGTGCCAGCAGCTTAGGTGGCCTAGCGGGGGGTTTTTACAATGAGCAGTTCTTC
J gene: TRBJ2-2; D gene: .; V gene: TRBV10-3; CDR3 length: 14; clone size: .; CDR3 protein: CAIGELGDTGELFF; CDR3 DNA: TGTGCCATCGGGGAGTTGGGCGACACCGGGGAGCTGTTTTTT
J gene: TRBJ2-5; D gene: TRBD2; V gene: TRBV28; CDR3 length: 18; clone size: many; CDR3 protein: CASSFGTSGSQGSETQYF; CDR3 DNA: TGTGCCAGCAGTTTCGGGACTAGCGGGAGTCAGGGTTCAGAGACCCAGTACTTC
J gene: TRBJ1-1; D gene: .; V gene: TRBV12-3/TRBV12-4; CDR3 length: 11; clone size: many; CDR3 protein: CASREGDEAFF; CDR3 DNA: TGTGCCAGCAGGGAGGGGGACGAAGCTTTCTTT
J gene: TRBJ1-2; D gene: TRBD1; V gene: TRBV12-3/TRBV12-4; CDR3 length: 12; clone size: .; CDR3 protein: CASSLGTDGYTF; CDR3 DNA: TGTGCCAGCAGTCTGGGGACAGACGGCTACACCTTC
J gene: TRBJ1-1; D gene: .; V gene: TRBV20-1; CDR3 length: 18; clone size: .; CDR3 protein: CSARDLYRHSGGNTEAFF; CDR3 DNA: TGCAGTGCTAGAGATCTCTATCGCCACTCCGGTGGGAACACTGAAGCTTTCTTT
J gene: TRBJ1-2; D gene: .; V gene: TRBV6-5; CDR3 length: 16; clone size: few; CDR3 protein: CASSYSGQLLNYGYTF; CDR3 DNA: TGTGCCAGCAGTTACTCGGGCCAGCTACTGAACTATGGCTACACCTTC
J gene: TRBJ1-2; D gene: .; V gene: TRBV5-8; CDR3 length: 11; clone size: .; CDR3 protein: CASSTLGGYTF; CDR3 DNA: TGTGCCAGCAGCACCCTTGGAGGCTACACCTTC